These 23 T cell receptor beta chains came from one sample sequenced in a study of blood T cells in healthy people across ages. Sample-barcoded 5' priming and a J-beta primer mix drove a second PCR of roughly 6 to 12 cycles. TCRdb recomputed calls from the 5' RACE reads with MiXCR, one row per CDR3 protein. The profile shows 600,000 or so distinct CDR3 sequences, more than 45% of them singletons. Sequencing was done on a sample of blood. Receptor source: a man aged 80 or over in good health.

V usage is TRBV10-3 and J usage is TRBJ2-3; a weak D match, TRBD1 (6 bases). CDR1 is ENHRY, CDR2 SYGVKD, per germline. V was cut by 0 bases and J by 3 bases, with 13 bases left in between. The CDR3 runs to 16 residues. This chain's CDR3 is CAISESDRKMTDTQYF. In DNA form, the CDR3 reads TGTGCCATCAGTGAGTCAGACAGGAAGATGACAGATACGCAGTATTTT.

This clonotype was counted once. The chain recombines TRBV6-2 or TRBV6-3 with TRBJ2-5, with TRBD2 matching over 9 bases. The V and J ends lost 2 bases and 4 bases, in that order; junction bases with no gene match: 5. This CDR3 region has 15 residues. The germline V gene has CDR1 MNHEY and CDR2 SVGEGT. The CDR3 sequence is CASSYRRGGPETQYF. In nucleotides, the CDR3 is TGTGCCAGCAGTTACCGGCGGGGGGGCCCAGAGACCCAGTACTTC.

CDR3 in DNA: TGTGCCAGCAGCTTCCCCCTCACAGGCAATGAGCAGTTCTTC. It specifies CASSFPLTGNEQFF. The chain combines TRBV11-2 with TRBJ2-1, with D perhaps TRBD1 (5 bases). CDR1 is SGHAT and CDR2 is FQNNGV in the germline V gene. Trimming stripped 3 bases from V and 6 bases from J, with 12 bases between. This CDR3 contains 14 residues.

In regard to this clonotype: A clone one base away is much larger, so this may be a read error. The V gene is TRBV12-3 or TRBV12-4, the J gene TRBJ2-5, with no clear D. The J call may be faulty, since TRBJ2-7 better matches the DNA end. The CDR3 has 12 amino acids. The CDR3 coding sequence is TGTGCCAGCATTTTATGGGGCTACGAGCAGTACTTC. Encoded protein: CASILWGYEQYF.

The chain recombines TRBV4-3 with TRBJ1-1; D is ambiguous. The CDR3 spans 14 residues. Trimming took off 0 bases at V and 2 bases at J, with 7 bases between the two ends. The germline CDR1 and CDR2 sequences are LGHNA and YSLEER. CDR3 amino acids: CASSQEGGNTEAFF. CDR3 bases: TGCGCCAGCAGCCAAGAGGGTGGCAACACTGAAGCTTTCTTT.

This chain connects TRBV15 to TRBJ2-1, with 10 bases matching TRBD2. CDR3 length equals 17 residues. After removal of 0 bases from V and 7 bases from J, the junction contained 9 bases not matched to a gene. The germline CDR1 and CDR2 sequences are LNHNV and YYDKDF (reference sequence). DNA for the CDR3: TGTGCCACCAGCAGAGATCACAAGCGGGGGGGCCTAAATGAGCAGTTCTTC. Translation gives CATSRDHKRGGLNEQFF. The full variable domain, its missing parts supplied by reference TRBV15 and TRBJ2-1, is DAMVIQNPRYQVTQFGKPVTLSCSQTLNHNVMYWYQQKSSQAPKLLFHYYDKDFNNEADTPDNFQSRRPNTSFCFLDIRSPGLGDTAMYLCATSRDHKRGGLNEQFFGPGTRLTVL.

J is TRBJ2-7 and V is TRBV3-1; D might be TRBD1 or TRBD2, each matching 5 bases. CDR1 and CDR2 (germline): LGHDT, YNNKEL (reference sequence). The CDR3 totals 14 residues. Deletions cut 1 base from V and 2 bases from J, with 9 bases between. CDR3 in amino acids: CASSQGDAAYEQYF. The DNA of the CDR3 is TGTGCCAGCAGCCAAGGGGACGCCGCCTACGAGCAGTACTTC.

The table lists this clonotype with a few counts. V is TRBV20-1 and J is TRBJ2-7; 7 bases are a match to TRBD1. CDR3 length equals 13 residues. V lost 1 base and J lost 2; bases outside the gene matches: 2. Germline loops: CDR1 DFQATT, CDR2 SNEGSKA (reference sequence). The CDR3 loop reads CSARGQGAYEQYF. CDR3 DNA sequence: TGCAGTGCTAGAGGCCAGGGGGCCTACGAGCAGTACTTC.

The chain couples TRBV4-2 to TRBJ1-2; D is undetermined. Germline CDR1 and CDR2: LGHNA and YNFKEQ. V was pared by 0 bases and J by 7 bases, with 9 bases between. This CDR3 has 13 amino acids. This chain's CDR3 is CASSQDELCGYTF. CDR3 nucleotide sequence: TGTGCCAGCAGCCAAGATGAATTATGTGGCTACACCTTC.

The V and J genes are TRBV9 and TRBJ2-6; no definite D call. The germline V and J ends were trimmed by 0 bases and 0 bases, with 13 bases remaining between them. Germline loops: CDR1 SGDLS, CDR2 YYNGEE. This CDR3 has 18 amino acids. CDR3 residues: CASSVEGAESSGANVLTF. In DNA form, the CDR3 reads TGTGCCAGCAGCGTAGAGGGTGCGGAGAGCTCTGGGGCCAACGTCCTGACTTTC.

The chain is built from TRBV4-1 and TRBJ2-4; D gene unclear. The germline CDR1 and CDR2 sequences are MGHRA and YSYEKL. The ends were cut back, 0 bases at V and 1 base at J, with 7 bases in the middle. The length of the CDR3 is 15 residues. The CDR3, as DNA: TGCGCCAGCAGCCAAGATGCGGTGGCCAAAAACATTCAGTACTTC. Translation gives CASSQDAVAKNIQYF.

V gene TRBV28 combines with J gene TRBJ2-5, with a tentative D call TRBD2 (6 bases). Per germline, CDR1 MDHEN and CDR2 SYDVKM. The CDR3 runs to 15 residues. Trimming pared 9 bases from V and 0 bases from J, leaving 17 bases between. CDR3 residues: CASTSLAIYQETQYF. The CDR3 nucleotides are TGTGCCAGTACTAGCCTAGCGATATACCAAGAGACCCAGTACTTC. The full variable domain, in which reference TRBV28 and TRBJ2-5 provide the parts outside the CDR3, is DVKVTQSSRYLVKRTGEKVFLECVQDMDHENMFWYRQDPGLGLRLIYFSYDVKMKEKGDIPEGYSVSREKKERFSLILESASTNQTSMYLCASTSLAIYQETQYFGPGTRLLVL.

This clonotype came up once. Relative to the germline gene, one junction end is altered; a read error may explain this. This chain links TRBV27 with TRBJ2-7; D might be TRBD2 (6 bases). CDR1 and CDR2 from the germline V gene are MNHEY and SMNVEV (reference sequence). This CDR3 spans 16 amino acids. The CDR3 loop reads CASSLARVGRGEERYF. The CDR3 DNA follows: TGTGCCAGCAGTTTAGCGAGGGTGGGCCGCGGGGAGGAGCGGTACTTC.

This clonotype was recorded only once. This chain links TRBV20-1 with TRBJ1-6, with 10 bases matching TRBD1. V dropped 5 bases and J dropped 7; count of bases not matched to a gene: 2. The CDR3 has 13 amino acids. CDR1 is DFQATT and CDR2 is SNEGSKA in the germline V gene (reference sequence). The CDR3 loop reads CSAGGQGNSPLHF. In nucleotides, the CDR3 is TGCAGTGCTGGGGGACAGGGGAATTCACCCCTCCACTTT.

V usage is TRBV7-9 and J usage is TRBJ2-3; the D gene is possibly TRBD1 (7 bases). This CDR3 region has 16 residues. V was trimmed by 6 bases and J by 4 bases, leaving 20 bases between them. The V gene's germline CDR1 is SEHNR and CDR2 FQNEAQ (reference sequence). In nucleotides, the CDR3 is TGTGCCAGCAGTGCTGACAGGGCCGGGAGTGCAGATACGCAGTATTTT. It specifies CASSADRAGSADTQYF.

This chain joins TRBV20-1 and TRBJ2-1; tentative D call: TRBD2 (5 bases). The CDR3 has 12 amino acids. CDR1 DFQATT and CDR2 SNEGSKA come from the germline V gene (reference sequence). The germline V and J ends were trimmed by 6 bases and 2 bases, with 8 bases remaining between them. The CDR3 coding sequence is TGCAGTGCAACCGGGGCCTACAATGAGCAGTTCTTC. Translation gives CSATGAYNEQFF.

The chain recombines TRBV3-1 with TRBJ1-2; D ambiguous. CDR1 and CDR2 from the germline V gene are LGHDT and YNNKEL (reference sequence). Trimming cost V 1 base and J 4 bases, with 13 bases left between them. The CDR3 sequence is 15 residues long. The CDR3 sequence: CASSQGSSAGYGYTF. The CDR3, as DNA: TGTGCCAGCAGCCAAGGGTCCTCGGCTGGCTATGGCTACACCTTC. The whole variable domain, remainder taken from reference TRBV3-1 and TRBJ1-2, is DTAVSQTPKYLVTQMGNDKSIKCEQNLGHDTMYWYKQDSKKFLKIMFSYNNKELIINETVPNRFSPKSPDKAHLNLHINSLELGDSAVYFCASSQGSSAGYGYTFGSGTRLTVV.

The chain employs TRBV20-1 and TRBJ1-5, with D uncertain. This CDR3 comprises 14 residues. Deletions cut 5 bases from V and 1 base from J, with 12 bases between. CDR1 is DFQATT, CDR2 SNEGSKA, per germline (reference sequence). DNA for the CDR3: TGCAGTGCTGTCGAGATGAAAAGCAATCAGCCCCAGCATTTT. Amino acids: CSAVEMKSNQPQHF.

The V gene is TRBV7-2, the J gene TRBJ2-3, with 8 bases identical to TRBD2. CDR1 and CDR2 from the germline V gene are SGHTA and FQGNSA. The CDR3 contains 16 residues. The ends lost 3 bases at V and 5 bases at J; junction bases unmatched: 10. CDR3 bases: TGTGCCAGCAGCTTCGGCAGCGGGGGAGCTAGAGATACGCAGTATTTT. Its protein product is CASSFGSGGARDTQYF.

In this sample, this clonotype turned up many times. The chain has TRBV6-1 and TRBJ1-1; TRBD1 agrees at 9 bases. CDR3 length: 15 amino acids. From germline, CDR1 is MNHNS and CDR2 SASEGT. V gave up 2 bases and J gave up 1 base; unmatched junction bases: 2. CDR3 residues: CASSELDRGNTEAFF. CDR3 in DNA: TGTGCCAGCAGTGAATTGGACAGGGGGAACACTGAAGCTTTCTTT.

The rearrangement joins TRBV3-1 to TRBJ1-5; D is unresolved. In germline, CDR1 is LGHDT, CDR2 YNNKEL (reference sequence). With 4 bases removed from V and 5 bases from J, the gap between germline ends came to 12 bases. The CDR3 totals 14 residues. CDR3 sequence (DNA): TGTGCCAGCAGCCCTAATCCGGCGGATCAGCCCCAGCATTTT. Protein sequence: CASSPNPADQPQHF.

This rearrangement joins TRBV20-1 to TRBJ2-1; the D gene is possibly TRBD1 (6 bases). CDR3 size: 13 residues. CDR1 and CDR2 from the germline V gene are DFQATT and SNEGSKA (reference sequence). Trimming took 7 bases from V and 5 from J, leaving 15 bases between them. The CDR3 here is CSVGGSSHNEQFF. The CDR3 DNA sequence: TGCAGTGTTGGGGGCAGCTCACACAATGAGCAGTTCTTC.

This clonotype turned up a few times. This rearrangement joins TRBV7-9 to TRBJ2-6, with D unresolved. Trimming took off 6 bases at V and 2 bases at J, with 5 bases between the two ends. The CDR3 runs to 13 residues. Germline lookup yields CDR1 SEHNR and CDR2 FQNEAQ (reference sequence). CDR3 DNA sequence: TGTGCCAGCAGTGAGGCTGGGGCCAACGTCCTGACTTTC. It codes for CASSEAGANVLTF.